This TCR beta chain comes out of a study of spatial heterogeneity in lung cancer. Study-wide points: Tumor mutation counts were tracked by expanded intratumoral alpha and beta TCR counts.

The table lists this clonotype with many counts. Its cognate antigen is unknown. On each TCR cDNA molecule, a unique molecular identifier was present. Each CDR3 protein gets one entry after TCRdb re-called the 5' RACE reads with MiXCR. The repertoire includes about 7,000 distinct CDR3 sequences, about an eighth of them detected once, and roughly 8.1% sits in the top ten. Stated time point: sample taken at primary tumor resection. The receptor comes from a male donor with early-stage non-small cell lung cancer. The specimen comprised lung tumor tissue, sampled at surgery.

The CDR3 sequence is CASSLDEKLFF. CDR3 DNA: TGCGCCAGCAGCTTGGATGAAAAACTGTTTTTT. V usage is TRBV5-1 and J usage is TRBJ1-4, with D unresolved. CDR3 length equals 11 residues. The V end was cut by 0 bases, the J end by 6 bases, with 0 bases between. Germline CDR1 and CDR2: SGHRS and YFSETQ.